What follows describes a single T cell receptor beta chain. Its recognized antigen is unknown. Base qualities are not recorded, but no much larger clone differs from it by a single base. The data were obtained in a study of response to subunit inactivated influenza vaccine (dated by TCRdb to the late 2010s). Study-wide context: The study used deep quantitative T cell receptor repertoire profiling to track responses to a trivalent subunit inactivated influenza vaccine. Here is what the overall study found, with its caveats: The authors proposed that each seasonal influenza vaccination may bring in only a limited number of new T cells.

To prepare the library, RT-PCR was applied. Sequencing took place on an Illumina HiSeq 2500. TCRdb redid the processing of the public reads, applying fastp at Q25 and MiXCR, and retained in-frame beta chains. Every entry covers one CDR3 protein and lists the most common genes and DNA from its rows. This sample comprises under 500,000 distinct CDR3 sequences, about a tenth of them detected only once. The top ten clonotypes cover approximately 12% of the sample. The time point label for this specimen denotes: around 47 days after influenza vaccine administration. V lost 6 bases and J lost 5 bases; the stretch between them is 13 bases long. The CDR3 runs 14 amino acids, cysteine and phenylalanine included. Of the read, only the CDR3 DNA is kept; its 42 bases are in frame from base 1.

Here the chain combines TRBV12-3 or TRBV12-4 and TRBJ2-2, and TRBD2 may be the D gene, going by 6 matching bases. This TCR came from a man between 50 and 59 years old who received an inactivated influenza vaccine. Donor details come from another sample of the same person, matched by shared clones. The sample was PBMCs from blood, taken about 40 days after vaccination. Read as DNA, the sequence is TGTGCCAGCAGAGAAGCGGGCGGTACCGGGGAGCTGTTTTTT. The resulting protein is CASREAGGTGELFF.